What follows describes a single T cell receptor beta chain. The antigen is undetermined. The sample is drawn from a study of CD8 T cells in ankylosing spondylitis. The germline V and J ends were trimmed by 1 base and 0 bases, with 7 bases remaining between them. This CDR3 comprises 15 residues. The V gene's germline CDR1 is SEHNR and CDR2 FQNEAQ (reference sequence). Study-wide points: For ankylosing spondylitis blood, a TCR beta motif of roughly 8 highly homologous variants appeared characteristic. Significantly higher representation of disease-linked clones was reported for matched ankylosing spondylitis synovial fluid. In peripheral blood, disease-linked CD8+ clones occurred at relatively low frequencies. Several of the motif variants were reported before in synovial fluid and blood from reactive arthritis.

The TCR beta libraries were generated through quantitative 5'-RACE incorporating molecular barcodes. Using its own MiXCR run on the 5' RACE reads, TCRdb lists one record per CDR3 protein. Among about 700,000 distinct CDR3 sequences listed, around 20% were seen once. The sample was blood, either unsorted or a sorted T cell fraction (not recorded which). This chain uses TRBV7-9 with TRBJ1-5, with D unresolved. This TCR was sampled from a male donor with ankylosing spondylitis. The CDR3 region has the DNA TGTGCCAGCAGCTTAGATGGGATTAGCAATCAGCCCCAGCATTTT. Translated, it gives CASSLDGISNQPQHF.